Included here is one T cell receptor (beta chain) sequence, with context. Germline assignment: CDR1 KGHSH and CDR2 LQKENI. This CDR3 comprises 13 residues. V shed 5 bases, J shed 6 bases, and the junction held 4 bases outside the gene matches. The protocol was immunoSEQ multiplex PCR, while the TCRdb copy is restricted to in-frame clones and leaves out a portion. In the table there are more than 55,000 clones, around 93% of which are singletons. The sample is drawn from a study of blood T cell repertoires in COVID-19. Overall study context: Collection of acute and convalescent COVID-19 samples took place in the United States, Italy and Spain. PBMCs, B-cell-depleted T cells, or T cells provided the cDNA or gDNA that made up the material.

The source material was peripheral blood. This sequence joins TRBV18 and TRBJ1-5; TRBD1 agrees at 7 bases. The receptor was derived from a man in his fifties or sixties with active COVID-19. This CDR3 reads CASSEYRGQPQHF. The CDR3 DNA reads as TGTGCCAGCTCAGAATACAGGGGTCAGCCCCAGCATTTT.